This T cell receptor (beta chain) was captured by sequencing in a study of T cells after somatic rescue of genetic block. The CDR3 length is 16 residues. Germline CDR1 reads ENHRY; CDR2 reads SYGVKD. The V and J ends lost 10 bases and 0 bases, in that order; junction bases with no gene match: 9. Here immunoSEQ multiplex PCR was the method, and the copy in TCRdb shows in-frame clones only, minus some. The data show 13,000 or so clones, under 85% seen once. The chain is built from TRBV10-3 and TRBJ1-6, with 7 bases identical to TRBD1. The specimen sequenced was peripheral blood mononuclear cells (PBMCs). This TCR was recovered from a boy younger than 18. CDR3 coding DNA: TGTGCCACTATTGACAGGGCCCCCTCCTATAATTCACCCCTCCACTTT. This codes for CATIDRAPSYNSPLHF.